One and the same sample provided the 25 T cell receptor beta chains below, sequenced in a study of molecular identifiers for immune sequencing clone quantification. TCRdb re-called the PCR reads with MiXCR, one entry per CDR3 protein. This repertoire shows over 85,000 distinct CDR3 sequences, roughly 21% found once; its top ten account for approximately 1.1%. The source material was naive CD8+ T cells from blood, with Jurkat cell RNA spiked in. As to subset: FACS-sorted CD8+CD4-CCR7+CD45RA+ naive T cells. These receptors all come from a human donor in good health. Some libraries in this study had Jurkat cell RNA spiked in.

In this sample, this clonotype turned up many times. The chain combines TRBV12-5 with TRBJ1-1; possibly TRBD1 for D (5 bases). With 8 bases removed from V and 1 base from J, the gap between germline ends came to 11 bases. Per germline, CDR1 LGHNT and CDR2 FRNRAP. This CDR3 has 13 residues. The DNA of the CDR3 is TGTGCTAGTTCCCGAACAGGGAACACTGAAGCTTTCTTT. This codes for CASSRTGNTEAFF.

Comments on this clonotype: The junction differs from germline at one of its ends, possibly a read error. The chain couples TRBV4-3 to TRBJ2-1, with D perhaps given as TRBD1 or TRBD2 (5 bases each). Germline assignment: CDR1 LGHNA and CDR2 YSLEER. The CDR3 loop spans 18 amino acids. The CDR3 region is CASSQDSGGGVPGNEQSF. DNA for the CDR3: TGCGCCAGCAGCCAAGATTCGGGTGGGGGAGTGCCGGGGAATGAGCAGTCCTTC.

As concerns this clonotype: This may arise from a read error, as a much more abundant clone is one base away. V is TRBV30 and J is TRBJ2-1; no clear D gene. The CDR3 is 10 residues long. Trimming left V 4 bases short and J 9 bases short, with 7 bases between. The germline V gene has CDR1 GTSNPN and CDR2 SVGIG (reference sequence). The CDR3 reads CAWNVREQFF. In DNA form, the CDR3 reads TGTGCCTGGAATGTGCGTGAGCAGTTCTTC.

This clonotype occurred a few times. The chain has TRBV11-1 and TRBJ2-1; 8 nucleotides agree with TRBD2. Germline V gives CDR1 SGHAT, CDR2 FQDESV (reference sequence). The CDR3 covers 17 residues. V was clipped by 5 bases and J by 5 bases; unmatched bases: 14. The CDR3 DNA follows: TGTGCCAGCAGCCTAGAAATAGCGGGACTAGGGAACAATGAGCAGTTCTTC. This encodes CASSLEIAGLGNNEQFF. The entire variable domain, with the rest obtained from reference TRBV11-1 and TRBJ2-1, is as follows: EAEVAQSPRYKITEKSQAVAFWCDPISGHATLYWYRQILGQGPELLVQFQDESVVDDSQLPKDRFSAERLKGVDSTLKIQPAELGDSAMYLCASSLEIAGLGNNEQFFGPGTRLTVL.

J is TRBJ2-7 and V is TRBV27; maybe TRBD1 (5 bases). The CDR3 covers 14 residues. Trimming cost V 5 bases and J 3 bases, with 14 bases left between them. Germline assignment: CDR1 MNHEY and CDR2 SMNVEV (reference sequence). CDR3 bases: TGTGCCAGCAGTAGTCAGGGCAGCAGCTACGAGCAGTACTTC. Translated: CASSSQGSSYEQYF.

In the case of this clonotype: A much larger clone differs from this one at a single base, so this may be a read error. The CDR3 carries no conserved terminal phenylalanine or tryptophan, so it likely arises from a read error. The V and J genes are TRBV6-2 or TRBV6-3 and TRBJ2-6; TRBD1 matches at 8 bases. Germline CDR1 and CDR2: MNHEY and SVGEGT. Unmatched junction bases numbered 9, after V lost 2 bases and J lost 0 bases. This CDR3 contains 19 residues. DNA of the CDR3: TGTGCCAGCAGTTACGTAGAGACAGGGGACTCCTCTGGGGCCAACGTCCTGACTTCC. Protein product: CASSYVETGDSSGANVLTS.

This clonotype has at least ten counts. The rearrangement links TRBV6-6 to TRBJ2-4, with 7 positions matching TRBD1. The germline CDR1 and CDR2 sequences are MNHNY and SVGAGI (reference sequence). The CDR3 has 14 amino acids. The V and J ends lost 4 bases and 3 bases, in that order; junction bases with no gene match: 3. CDR3 sequence: CASSFRDSKNIQYF. The CDR3 DNA is TGTGCCAGCAGTTTCCGGGACAGCAAAAACATTCAGTACTTC.

Regarding this clonotype: A read error may explain this, as a much larger clone is one base away. This sequence joins TRBV11-2 and TRBJ2-1; 11 bases are shared with TRBD2. CDR1 is SGHAT and CDR2 is FQNNGV in the germline V gene. This CDR3 has 18 amino acids. The CDR3 sequence: CASSYLTSGSSPYNEQLF. The CDR3, as DNA: TGTGCCAGCAGCTACCTTACTAGCGGGAGTAGCCCCTACAATGAGCAGCTCTTC.

This clonotype was observed many times. This sequence joins TRBV5-6 and TRBJ1-5, with unresolved D. This CDR3 is 17 amino acids long. Trimming took off 1 base at V and 0 bases at J, with 14 bases between the two ends. CDR1 is SGHDT, CDR2 YYEEEE, per germline. CDR3 nucleotides: TGTGCCAGCAGCTTGATGTTCGCAGGCTATAGCAATCAGCCCCAGCATTTT. Protein: CASSLMFAGYSNQPQHF. Supplemented by reference TRBV5-6 and TRBJ1-5, the full variable domain reads DAGVTQSPTHLIKTRGQQVTLRCSPKSGHDTVSWYQQALGQGPQFIFQYYEEEERQRGNFPDRFSGHQFPNYSSELNVNALLLGDSALYLCASSLMFAGYSNQPQHFGDGTRLSIL.

The chain couples TRBV5-1 to TRBJ2-7; TRBD1 matches 9 bases. The CDR3 is 16 residues long. The germline CDR1 and CDR2 sequences are SGHRS and YFSETQ. V gave up 4 bases and J gave up 1 base; unmatched junction bases: 9. The CDR3 loop is CASSQTPTGGSYEQYF. The CDR3 DNA reads as TGCGCCAGCAGCCAAACCCCGACAGGGGGTTCCTACGAGCAGTACTTC.

A note on this clonotype: This clone may be a read error of a much larger clone one base away. Lacking the conserved final phenylalanine or tryptophan, this CDR3 likely reflects a read error. The chain couples TRBV12-3 or TRBV12-4 to TRBJ2-3; D unclear. The CDR3 totals 15 residues. Trimming took off 6 bases at V and 1 base at J, with 14 bases between the two ends. The CDR3 here is CASSAGPLGTDTQYL. The CDR3 nucleotides are TGTGCCAGCAGCGCCGGGCCATTGGGCACAGATACGCAGTATTTA.

The chain combines TRBV6-6 with TRBJ2-7, with D maybe TRBD1 (6 bases). The CDR3 length is 14 residues. V dropped 4 bases and J dropped 3 bases, with 13 bases sitting between them. The germline gives CDR1 MNHNY, CDR2 SVGAGI (reference sequence). The CDR3 sequence is CASSLRQADYEQYF. CDR3 in DNA: TGTGCCAGCAGTTTGAGACAGGCAGACTACGAGCAGTACTTC.

At least ten counts were recorded for this clonotype. The chain is built from TRBV6-5 and TRBJ2-7; 7 nucleotides agree with TRBD1. The V gene end was trimmed by 10 bases and the J gene end by 6 bases; junction bases not matched to a gene: 3. Germline assignment: CDR1 MNHEY and CDR2 SVGAGI. The CDR3 is 10 residues long. CDR3 nucleotide sequence: TGTGCCACCAGACAGGGCGAGCAGTACTTC. Protein sequence: CATRQGEQYF.

With respect to this clonotype: A read error is possible here, since a much larger clone lies one base away. The chain is built from TRBV5-1 and TRBJ2-7, with D possibly being TRBD2 (6 bases). Germline V gene lookup returns CDR1 SGHRS and CDR2 YFSETQ. This CDR3 comprises 12 residues. Trimming shortened V by 8 bases and J by 3 bases, and 12 bases separated the two germline ends. CDR3 DNA sequence: TGCGCCAGTATGAGGGAGGACTACGAGCAGTACTTC. Translation: CASMREDYEQYF.

The chain links TRBV3-1 to TRBJ2-7; 7 bases are shared with TRBD1. This CDR3 contains 15 residues. V dropped 1 base and J dropped 3; count of bases not matched to a gene: 6. Germline assignment: CDR1 LGHDT and CDR2 YNNKEL (reference sequence). The CDR3 bases are TGTGCCAGCAGCCAAGGGGCAGGGGGAATCTACGAGCAGTACTTC. The encoded protein is CASSQGAGGIYEQYF.

This clonotype was seen once. The rearrangement joins TRBV4-1 to TRBJ2-2; 12 bases line up with TRBD1. Germline V gene sequence: CDR1 MGHRA, CDR2 YSYEKL. The CDR3 is 16 residues long. The trim removed 3 bases at V and 5 bases at J, leaving 4 bases unmatched. The CDR3 protein is CASSQGQGALTGELFF. In DNA, the CDR3 is TGCGCCAGCAGCCAGGGACAGGGGGCTTTAACCGGGGAGCTGTTTTTT.

Concerning this clonotype: This may be a read error: a much more frequent sequence differs by one nucleotide. The chain is built from TRBV5-8 and TRBJ2-2; a weak D match, TRBD2 (5 bases). This CDR3 comprises 16 residues. V lost 0 bases and J 3 bases, leaving 12 bases between the germline ends. Germline V gene lookup returns CDR1 SGHTS and CDR2 YDEGEE. The CDR3 nucleotides are TGTGCCAGCAGCTTGGGAGAGGGTACTTACACCGGGGAGCTGTTTTTT. This encodes CASSLGEGTYTGELFF.

As to this clonotype: The junction shows a germline mismatch at one end, possibly a read error. The V call is TRBV30, the J call TRBJ2-2; D possibly uses TRBD1 or TRBD2 (5 bases each). Germline V gene lookup returns CDR1 GTSNPN and CDR2 SVGIG (reference sequence). The CDR3 has 11 amino acids. The CDR3 loop reads CAWGAVGELLF. CDR3 in DNA: TGTGCCTGGGGGGCAGTCGGGGAGCTGCTTTTT.

Concerning this clonotype itself: A much larger clone differs by one base, so this may be a read error. The chain links TRBV6-1 to TRBJ2-1, with D perhaps TRBD2 (5 bases). CDR3 length: 12 residues. In germline, CDR1 is MNHNS, CDR2 SASEGT. The CDR3 is CASSEAGGPQSF. In DNA, the CDR3 is TGTGCCAGCAGTGAAGCTGGCGGGCCCCAGTCCTTC.

The rearrangement uses TRBV19 and TRBJ2-1; 10 bases line up with TRBD2. The CDR3 covers 15 residues. The V gene's germline CDR1 is LNHDA and CDR2 SQIVND (reference sequence). The junction had 6 bases not matched to a gene; V was cut back by 3 bases and J by 7 bases. The CDR3 coding sequence is TGTGCCAGTAGTATTCTAGCGGGAGTTGGTAATGAGCAGTTCTTC. It specifies CASSILAGVGNEQFF.

A note on this clonotype: A clone one base away is much larger, so this may be a read error. V and J are TRBV30 and TRBJ2-7, with D possibly being TRBD1 (6 bases). Germline CDR1 reads GTSNPN; CDR2 reads SVGIG (reference sequence). The CDR3 is made up of 14 amino acids. The CDR3 DNA reads TGTGCCCGGAGCCGGACAGCCCTACTCTACGAGCAGTACTTC. It specifies CARSRTALLYEQYF. Complete variable domain (other parts from reference TRBV30 and TRBJ2-7): SQTIHQWPATLVQPVGSPLSLECTVEGTSNPNLYWYRQAAGRGLQLLFYSVGIGQISSEVPQNLSASRPQDRQFILSSKKLLLSDSGFYLCARSRTALLYEQYFGPGTRLTVT.

Comments on this clonotype: The junction shows a germline mismatch at one end, possibly a read error. The V and J genes are TRBV12-3 or TRBV12-4 and TRBJ2-3, with D possibly called TRBD1 or TRBD2 (5 bases each). The CDR3 runs to 12 residues. Here the CDR3 DNA reads TGTGCCAGCGGGGGATTTGCAGATACGCAGTGTTTT. Amino acid sequence: CASGGFADTQCF.

Concerning this clonotype itself: This may be a read error: a much more frequent sequence differs by one nucleotide. The rearrangement uses TRBV19 and TRBJ1-4, with no clear D. V lost 5 bases and J 16 bases, leaving 14 bases between the germline ends. CDR3 length equals 11 residues. Germline assignment: CDR1 LNHDA and CDR2 SQIVND (reference sequence). CDR3 nucleotide sequence: TGTGCCAGTAGTCTCGGACGAGGGCCGTTTTTT. This gives the protein CASSLGRGPFF.

This clonotype came up many times. The CDR3, as DNA: TGTGCCTGCGCCATGGGACAGGGTGGCACTGAAGCTTTCTTT. Its protein product is CACAMGQGGTEAFF. The rearrangement links TRBV30 to TRBJ1-1, with 9 bases matching TRBD1. Per germline, CDR1 GTSNPN and CDR2 SVGIG (reference sequence). This CDR3 has 14 amino acids. V lost 6 bases to trimming and J lost 4 bases; unmatched junction nucleotides: 9.

Ten or more counts support this clonotype. The V call is TRBV24-1, the J call TRBJ1-5, with 8 bases that match TRBD1. The CDR3 runs to 21 residues. The germline V gene encodes CDR1 KGHDR and CDR2 SFDVKD. After removal of 0 bases from V and 1 base from J, the junction contained 16 bases not matched to a gene. The CDR3 bases are TGTGCCACCAGTGATTTGCAAGGGGCAGGGGGCAAATTGAGGAGCAATCAGCCCCAGCATTTT. Protein sequence: CATSDLQGAGGKLRSNQPQHF.